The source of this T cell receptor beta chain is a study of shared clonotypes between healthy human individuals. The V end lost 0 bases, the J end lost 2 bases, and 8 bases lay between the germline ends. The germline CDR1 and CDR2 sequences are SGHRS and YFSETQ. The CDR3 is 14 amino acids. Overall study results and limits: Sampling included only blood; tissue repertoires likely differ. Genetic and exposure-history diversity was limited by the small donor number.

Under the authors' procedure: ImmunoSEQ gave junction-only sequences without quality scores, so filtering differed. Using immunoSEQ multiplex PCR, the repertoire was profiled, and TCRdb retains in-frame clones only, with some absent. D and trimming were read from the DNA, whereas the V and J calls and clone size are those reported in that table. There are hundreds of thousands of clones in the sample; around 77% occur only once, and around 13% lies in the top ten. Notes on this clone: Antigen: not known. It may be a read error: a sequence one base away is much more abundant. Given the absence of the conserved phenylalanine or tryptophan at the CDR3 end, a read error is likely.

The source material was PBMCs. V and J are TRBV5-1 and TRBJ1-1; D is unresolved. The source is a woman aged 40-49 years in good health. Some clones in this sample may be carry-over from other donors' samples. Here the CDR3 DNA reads TGCGCCAGCAGCTTGGAACCACCCAACACTGAAGCTTTCCTT. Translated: CASSLEPPNTEAFL.